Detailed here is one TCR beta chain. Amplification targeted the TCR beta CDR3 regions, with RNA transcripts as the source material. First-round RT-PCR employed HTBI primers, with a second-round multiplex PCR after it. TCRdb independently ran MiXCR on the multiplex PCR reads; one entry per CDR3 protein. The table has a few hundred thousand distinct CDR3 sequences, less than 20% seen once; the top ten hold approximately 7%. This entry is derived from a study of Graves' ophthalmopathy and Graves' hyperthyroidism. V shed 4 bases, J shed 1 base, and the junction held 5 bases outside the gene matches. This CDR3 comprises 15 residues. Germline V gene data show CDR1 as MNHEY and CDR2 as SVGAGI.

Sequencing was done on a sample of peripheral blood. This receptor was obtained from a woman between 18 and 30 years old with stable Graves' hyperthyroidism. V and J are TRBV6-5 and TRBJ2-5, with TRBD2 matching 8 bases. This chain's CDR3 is CASSSPGLAQETQYF. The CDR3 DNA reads TGTGCCAGCAGTTCACCCGGACTAGCCCAAGAGACCCAGTACTTC.